This T cell receptor (beta chain) is from a study of blood T cell repertoires in COVID-19. Study details: T cells, B-cell-depleted T cells, or PBMCs supplied cDNA or gDNA.

The length of the CDR3 is 20 residues. Trimming removed 0 bases from V and 4 bases from J; junction bases left unmatched: 12. Germline lookup yields CDR1 SGHDN and CDR2 FVKESK. Self-reported history from a screening survey and questionnaire set each donor's cohort. All exposed participants met a person with COVID-19 within 2 weeks before entering the study. Assay used: immunoSEQ multiplex PCR; TCRdb lists only in-frame clones, some missing. The sample lists 200,000 to 250,000 clones; approximately 89% were seen once. Sequencing was carried out using PBMCs or T cells enriched from blood (not recorded which). The chain recombines TRBV14 with TRBJ2-3, with 14 bases that match TRBD2. This sequence originates from a woman aged 25-40 years who had been exposed to COVID-19. The CDR3 DNA follows: TGTGCCAGCAGCCAAGACCGGATACCGGGACTAGCGGGAGTAGCAGATACGCAGTATTTT. It yields the protein CASSQDRIPGLAGVADTQYF.